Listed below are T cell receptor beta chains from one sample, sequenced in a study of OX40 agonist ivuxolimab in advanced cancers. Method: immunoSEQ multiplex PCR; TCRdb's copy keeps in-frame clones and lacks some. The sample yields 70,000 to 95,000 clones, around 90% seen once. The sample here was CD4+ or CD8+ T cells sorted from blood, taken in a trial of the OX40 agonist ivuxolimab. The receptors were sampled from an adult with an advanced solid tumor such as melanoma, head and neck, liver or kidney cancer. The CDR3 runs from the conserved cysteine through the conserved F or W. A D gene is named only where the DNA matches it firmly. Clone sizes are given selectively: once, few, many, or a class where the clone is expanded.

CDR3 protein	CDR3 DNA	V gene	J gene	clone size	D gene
CASGRDLGSSSEQYF	TGTGCCAGCGGCAGGGATCTAGGATCAAGCAGCGAGCAGTACTTC	TRBV2	TRBJ2-7	NA	NA
CASSTTLNQPQHF	TGTGCCAGTAGTACGACACTGAATCAGCCCCAGCATTTT	TRBV19	TRBJ1-5	NA	NA
CASSARDYGYEQYF	TGTGCCAGCAGCGCCCGGGACTACGGCTACGAGCAGTACTTC	TRBV9	TRBJ2-7	NA	TRBD2
CASSVARGSNEQFF	TGTGCCAGCAGCGTAGCCAGGGGGAGTAATGAGCAGTTCTTC	TRBV9	TRBJ2-1	NA	TRBD1
CASSSRPGQGRRTNEKLFF	TGTGCCAGCAGCTCGCGCCCGGGACAGGGAAGGAGGACTAATGAAAAACTGTTTTTT	TRBV7-9	TRBJ1-4	NA	TRBD1
CSARNYEQYF	TGCAGTGCTAGGAACTACGAGCAGTACTTC	TRBV20-1	TRBJ2-7	NA	NA
CASSGTVGDYGYTF	TGTGCCAGCAGTGGGACAGTCGGCGACTATGGCTACACCTTC	TRBV27	TRBJ1-2	NA	TRBD1
CASRLSRGLNTGELFF	TGTGCCAGCAGGCTTTCGAGGGGACTTAACACCGGGGAGCTGTTTTTT	TRBV27	TRBJ2-2	once	NA
CAWSVRGANNQPQHF	TGTGCCTGGAGTGTAAGGGGGGCGAACAATCAGCCCCAGCATTTT	TRBV30	TRBJ1-5	NA	NA
CASSEKGGGVSNQPQHF	TGTGCCAGCAGCGAAAAAGGTGGAGGGGTTAGCAATCAGCCCCAGCATTTT	TRBV6-1	TRBJ1-5	NA	NA
CASSIAPTGSEQFF	TGTGCCAGTAGTATAGCCCCGACAGGGAGTGAGCAGTTCTTC	TRBV19	TRBJ2-1	NA	TRBD1
CASSRGGRYGYTF	TGTGCCAGCAGTCGTGGGGGACGGTATGGCTACACCTTC	TRBV6-1	TRBJ1-2	NA	NA
CASVKNPSGANVLTF	TGTGCCAGCGTTAAGAACCCCTCTGGGGCCAACGTCCTGACTTTC	TRBV2	TRBJ2-6	NA	NA
CASSVRARNTEAFF	TGTGCCAGCAGTGTCCGGGCCCGGAACACTGAAGCTTTCTTT	TRBV6-1	TRBJ1-1	NA	NA
CASSTSRWGYEQYF	TGTGCCAGCAGTACCTCTCGGTGGGGTTACGAGCAGTACTTC	TRBV27	TRBJ2-7	NA	NA
CASSFMSGGYEQYF	TGTGCCAGCAGCTTCATGTCAGGGGGCTACGAGCAGTACTTC	TRBV11-1	TRBJ2-7	NA	TRBD1
CASSSAWSEQFF	TGTGCCAGCAGCTCAGCATGGAGCGAGCAGTTCTTC	TRBV14	TRBJ2-1	NA	NA
CASSPPGQGRYEQYF	TGTGCCAGCAGCCCTCCCGGGCAGGGGAGATACGAGCAGTACTTC	TRBV11-3	TRBJ2-7	NA	NA
CASSAGGINEQFF	TGCGCCAGCAGTGCGGGAGGGATAAATGAGCAGTTCTTC	TRBV5-1	TRBJ2-1	NA	TRBD2
CASSQGRGAGAGQNEQFF	TGCGCCAGCAGCCAAGGCCGAGGAGCGGGGGCCGGTCAGAATGAGCAGTTCTTC	TRBV4-1	TRBJ2-1	NA	TRBD2
CASSDSGATPQYF	TGTGCCAGCAGTGACTCAGGGGCTACGCCGCAGTATTTT	TRBV6-4	TRBJ2-3	NA	NA
CASKDGGNNEQFF	TGTGCCAGCAAGGACGGGGGAAACAATGAGCAGTTCTTC	TRBV7-2	TRBJ2-1	NA	NA
CASSLQGPLNEQFF	TGCGCCAGCAGCTTACAGGGCCCCCTCAATGAGCAGTTCTTC	TRBV5-1	TRBJ2-1	NA	NA
CSEVQGDGYTF	TGCAGCGAAGTACAGGGAGACGGCTACACCTTC	TRBV29-1	TRBJ1-2	few	NA
CASSLGQGFGGYTF	TGCGCCAGCAGCTTGGGACAGGGGTTCGGGGGCTACACCTTC	TRBV5-1	TRBJ1-2	NA	TRBD1
CASSTQLSLIGFF	TGTGCCAGCAGTACCCAGTTATCGCTAATAGGGTTCTTC	TRBV7-2	TRBJ2-1	NA	NA
CASSYLLGSQPQHF	TGTGCCAGCAGCTACCTACTTGGGTCCCAGCCCCAGCATTTT	TRBV5-8	TRBJ1-5	NA	NA
CASSFGGAGETQYF	TGCGCCAGCAGCTTTGGGGGGGCCGGAGAGACCCAGTACTTC	TRBV5-1	TRBJ2-5	NA	NA
CASSYRGRETEAFF	TGTGCCAGCAGTTACAGAGGCAGGGAAACTGAAGCTTTCTTT	TRBV6-5	TRBJ1-1	once	NA
CASSLDGANNSPLHF	TGCGCCAGCAGCTTGGACGGGGCGAATAATTCACCCCTCCACTTT	TRBV5-1	TRBJ1-6	few	NA
CASSLEGASGTQYF	TGTGCCAGCAGCCTCGAGGGGGCTTCGGGGACCCAGTACTTC	TRBV6-6	TRBJ2-5	NA	TRBD1
CASSQGKGNTIYF	TGCGCCAGCAGCCAGGGTAAGGGAAACACCATATATTTT	TRBV4-1	TRBJ1-3	few	NA
CASSPGTGGINEQYF	TGTGCCAGTAGTCCAGGGACAGGGGGTATCAACGAGCAGTACTTC	TRBV19	TRBJ2-7	NA	TRBD1
CASSLEGRYEQYF	TGCGCCAGCAGCTTGGAGGGCCGGTACGAGCAGTACTTC	TRBV5-1	TRBJ2-7	NA	NA
CASSAGGDTQYF	TGTGCCAGCAGTGCCGGTGGAGATACGCAGTATTTT	TRBV27	TRBJ2-3	NA	NA
CASSLRQGGSPLHF	TGTGCCAGCAGCCTCCGACAGGGTGGTTCACCCCTCCACTTT	TRBV6-6	TRBJ1-6	NA	TRBD1
CASSVAGGPQETQYF	TGTGCCAGCAGCGTAGCGGGGGGCCCCCAAGAGACCCAGTACTTC	TRBV9	TRBJ2-5	NA	NA
CASSTRASGGATDTQYF	TGTGCCAGCTCGACCAGGGCTAGCGGGGGGGCGACAGATACGCAGTATTTT	TRBV18	TRBJ2-3	NA	TRBD2
CASGLISNYGYTF	TGTGCCAGTGGTCTTATTTCTAACTATGGCTACACCTTC	TRBV19	TRBJ1-2	NA	NA
CASSMDRGPANYGYTF	TGTGCCAGTAGTATGGACAGGGGCCCTGCTAACTATGGCTACACCTTC	TRBV19	TRBJ1-2	NA	TRBD1
CASSPRGGGRVRTEAFF	TGCGCCAGCAGCCCGAGGGGCGGGGGGAGAGTGAGGACTGAAGCTTTCTTT	TRBV5-1	TRBJ1-1	NA	NA
CASSSLAGANVLTF	TGCGCCAGCAGCTCTCTGGCCGGGGCCAACGTCCTGACTTTC	TRBV5-1	TRBJ2-6	NA	NA
CASSSLVGAEYGYTF	TGTGCCAGCAGCTCGTTGGTGGGGGCGGAGTATGGCTACACCTTC	TRBV11-1	TRBJ1-2	NA	NA
CASSTDRGGGYTF	TGTGCCAGCAGTACCGACAGGGGTGGTGGCTACACCTTC	TRBV27	TRBJ1-2	NA	TRBD1
CAWKSRDRGFDQPQHF	TGTGCCTGGAAGAGCCGGGACAGGGGATTCGATCAGCCCCAGCATTTT	TRBV30	TRBJ1-5	NA	TRBD1
CASSYTVNTEAFF	TGTGCCAGCAGTTATACAGTGAACACTGAAGCTTTCTTT	TRBV6-5	TRBJ1-1	NA	NA
CASSQDKGAFF	TGCGCCAGCAGCCAAGATAAGGGAGCTTTCTTT	TRBV4-1	TRBJ1-1	NA	NA
CATEIEGVDRYGYTF	TGTGCCACCGAAATTGAGGGGGTGGACCGCTATGGCTACACCTTC	TRBV28	TRBJ1-2	NA	NA
CASSRGTEETQYF	TGTGCCAGCAGCCGGGGCACGGAAGAGACCCAGTACTTC	TRBV5-4	TRBJ2-5	NA	NA
CASSTGNFGNQPQHF	TGTGCCAGCAGTACAGGGAATTTCGGCAATCAGCCCCAGCATTTT	TRBV6-1	TRBJ1-5	NA	NA
CASSPGGGGGYTF	TGTGCCAGCAGCCCGGGGGGCGGAGGTGGCTACACCTTC	TRBV6-6	TRBJ1-2	few	NA
CASSEFGGNTIYF	TGTGCCAGCAGTGAATTCGGAGGAAACACCATATATTTT	TRBV6-1	TRBJ1-3	NA	NA
CASSLAGGRDNEQFF	TGTGCCAGCAGTTTGGCCGGAGGACGGGACAATGAGCAGTTCTTC	TRBV6-5	TRBJ2-1	NA	NA
CAIAGTGDNSPLHF	TGTGCCATCGCGGGGACAGGGGATAATTCACCCCTCCACTTT	TRBV10-3	TRBJ1-6	few	TRBD1
CASGQPNHEKLFF	TGTGCCTCGGGCCAGCCCAATCATGAAAAACTGTTTTTT	TRBV7-6	TRBJ1-4	NA	NA